This entry concerns a single T cell receptor beta chain. Germline V gene sequence: CDR1 MGHRA, CDR2 YSYEKL. V lost 0 bases and J 4 bases, leaving 12 bases between the germline ends. The CDR3 extends over 15 amino acids. This record comes from a study of tumour-infiltrating T cells in Burkitt lymphoma. About the study: Survival, overall and progression-free, tracked with productive clonality.

Repertoires were generated with immunoSEQ multiplex PCR, while TCRdb's copy carries only in-frame clones and drops some. This sample carries 4,400 or so clones, around four fifths of them seen once, and the ten largest clones take more than 9.5%. What was sequenced was tumor tissue. The receptor was derived from a human donor with diffuse large B-cell lymphoma. Some clones in this sample may be carry-over from other donors' samples. The chain couples TRBV4-1 to TRBJ1-2, with D possibly matching TRBD1 (6 bases). The CDR3 here is CASSQDNRVVYGYTF. The CDR3 nucleotides read TGCGCCAGCAGCCAAGATAACAGGGTCGTCTATGGCTACACCTTC.